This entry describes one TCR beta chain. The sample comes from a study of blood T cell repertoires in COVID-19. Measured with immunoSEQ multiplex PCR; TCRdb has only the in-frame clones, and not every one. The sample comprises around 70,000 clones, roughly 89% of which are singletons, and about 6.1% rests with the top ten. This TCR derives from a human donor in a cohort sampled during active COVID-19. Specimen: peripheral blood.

The chain's CDR3 is CASRNHMNTEAFF. The DNA of the CDR3 is TGTGCCAGCAGGAACCACATGAACACTGAAGCTTTCTTT. The chain employs TRBV6-5 and TRBJ1-1; D uncertain. The CDR3 has 13 residues. CDR1 and CDR2 (germline): MNHEY, SVGAGI. V was clipped by 6 bases and J by 0 bases, with 8 bases between them.